The rows below give T cell receptor beta chains drawn from one sample of a study of Ad26.COV2.S vaccination and SARS-CoV-2 variants. Assay used: immunoSEQ multiplex PCR; TCRdb lists only in-frame clones, some missing. The repertoire includes roughly 400,000 clones, around 92% of them detected once, and more than 1.5% sits in the top ten. Here the sequenced sample was peripheral blood, taken in a trial of Ad26.COV2.S vaccine versus placebo. Source of these receptors: a person aged 18-65 years who received the Ad26.COV2.S COVID-19 vaccine or a placebo. CDR3s include the opening cysteine and the closing phenylalanine or tryptophan. The D gene is left open where the match is weak. Clone size is stated in some rows and not others, as once, few, many or a class when expanded.

J: TRBJ2-7; size: .; D: .; V: TRBV3-1/TRBV3-2; CDR3: CASSQELQGHDEQYF; DNA: TGTGCCAGCAGCCAAGAGTTACAGGGTCATGACGAGCAGTACTTC
J: TRBJ2-1; size: once; D: .; V: TRBV6-2/TRBV6-3; CDR3: CASSYRGQGSYNEQFF; DNA: TGTGCCAGCAGTTACCGGGGCCAGGGGTCCTACAATGAGCAGTTCTTC
J: TRBJ2-1; size: once; D: .; V: TRBV7-2; CDR3: CASSLFQDPNEQFF; DNA: TGTGCCAGCAGCTTATTTCAGGATCCAAATGAGCAGTTCTTC
J: TRBJ2-7; size: .; D: TRBD1; V: TRBV7-9; CDR3: CASSYGTDFFSYEQYF; DNA: TGTGCCAGCAGCTACGGGACAGACTTTTTCTCCTACGAGCAGTACTTC
J: TRBJ2-7; size: .; D: .; V: TRBV9; CDR3: CASSVGQTYEQYF; DNA: TGTGCCAGCAGCGTCGGACAGACCTACGAGCAGTACTTC
J: TRBJ2-4; size: .; D: TRBD2; V: TRBV2; CDR3: CASSSRGAGGLLAKNIQYF; DNA: TGTGCCAGCAGTAGTAGGGGAGCGGGGGGGTTACTAGCCAAAAACATTCAGTACTTC
J: TRBJ2-1; size: .; D: .; V: TRBV29-1; CDR3: CSVVRVGSPPRAYKITMSRQFF; DNA: TGCAGCGTTGTACGGGTTGGAAGCCCACCACGCGCCTATAAGATAACAATGAGCAGACAGTTCTTC
J: TRBJ1-2; size: once; D: TRBD1; V: TRBV4-1; CDR3: CASSQIPRTGGFGYTF; DNA: TGCGCCAGCAGCCAAATACCTAGGACAGGGGGCTTTGGCTACACCTTC
J: TRBJ1-5; size: once; D: .; V: TRBV28; CDR3: CASLSIHQPQHF; DNA: TGTGCCAGCCTATCAATCCATCAGCCCCAGCATTTT
J: TRBJ2-7; size: .; D: .; V: TRBV6-5; CDR3: CATHRAEGYEQYF; DNA: TGTGCCACACACAGGGCAGAGGGCTACGAGCAGTACTTC
J: TRBJ1-2; size: .; D: TRBD1; V: TRBV5-1; CDR3: CASSETGIHGYTF; DNA: TGCGCCAGCAGCGAGACAGGGATCCATGGCTACACCTTC
J: TRBJ1-2; size: .; D: .; V: TRBV4-3; CDR3: CASSQVPGDGYTF; DNA: TGCGCCAGCAGCCAAGTACCAGGGGATGGCTACACCTTC